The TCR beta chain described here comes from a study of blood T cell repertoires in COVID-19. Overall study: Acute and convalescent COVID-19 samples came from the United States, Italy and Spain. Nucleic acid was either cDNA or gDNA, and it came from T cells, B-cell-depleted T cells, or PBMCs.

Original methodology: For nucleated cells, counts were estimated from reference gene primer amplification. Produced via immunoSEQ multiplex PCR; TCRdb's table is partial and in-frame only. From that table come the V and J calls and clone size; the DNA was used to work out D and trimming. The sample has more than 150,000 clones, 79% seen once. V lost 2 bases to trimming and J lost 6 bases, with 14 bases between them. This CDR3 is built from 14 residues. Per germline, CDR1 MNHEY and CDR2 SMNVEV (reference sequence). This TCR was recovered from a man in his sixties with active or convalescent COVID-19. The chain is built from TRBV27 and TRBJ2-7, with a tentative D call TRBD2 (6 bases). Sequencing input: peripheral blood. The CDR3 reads CASSLSGGRGEQYF. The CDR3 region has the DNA TGTGCCAGCAGTTTAAGCGGAGGGAGAGGCGAGCAGTACTTC.